The 30 T cell receptor beta chains presented below share a single source sample, sequenced in a study of beta chain features in type 1 diabetes. Sequenced material consisted of expressed TCRB transcripts (all of the isolated RNA was reverse transcribed). Measured with immunoSEQ multiplex PCR; TCRdb has only the in-frame clones, and not every one. The repertoire has 200,000 to 250,000 clones, about 10% of them found once; the top ten carry less than 0.035%. The sequencing sample was made of naive CD4+ T cells from blood. All receptors come from a woman aged 18-29 years in good health.

In this sample, this clone turned up a few times. The chain links TRBV2 to TRBJ2-5; TRBD2 matches 13 bases. Germline V gene sequence: CDR1 SNHLY, CDR2 FYNNEI. V lost 5 bases to trimming and J lost 1 base; unmatched junction nucleotides: 13. CDR3 length equals 19 residues. The CDR3 DNA reads as TGTGCCAGCAGTCTGGGACTAGCGGGGTCAGGTTGGGCCCAAGAGACCCAGTACTTC. It yields the protein CASSLGLAGSGWAQETQYF.

This clone was observed a handful of times. The chain has TRBV7-9 and TRBJ2-1, with D possibly TRBD1 on 6 matching bases. Germline-derived CDR1 and CDR2 are SEHNR and FQNEAQ (reference sequence). This CDR3 comprises 16 residues. V shed 4 bases and J shed 0 bases, with 13 bases lying between them. In DNA form, the CDR3 reads TGTGCCAGCAGCTCCGGACAGAAAAGCTCCTACAATGAGCAGTTCTTC. Amino acids: CASSSGQKSSYNEQFF.

This clone was seen more than once but under ten times. The chain joins TRBV7-2 to TRBJ2-5, with 9 bases aligning to TRBD2. The assigned J gene may be wrong: the sequence end matches TRBJ2-7 better. The germline V gene encodes CDR1 SGHTA and CDR2 FQGNSA. The CDR3 runs to 15 residues. In nucleotides, the CDR3 is TGTGCCAGCAGCCCGACTAGCGGACCCACCTACGAGCAGTACTTC. It translates to CASSPTSGPTYEQYF.

This clone was seen more than once but under ten times. V gene TRBV6-6 combines with J gene TRBJ1-2; D is ambiguous. The CDR3 length is 11 residues. Germline V gene data show CDR1 as MNHNY and CDR2 as SVGAGI (reference sequence). Trimming left V 9 bases short and J 8 bases short, with 13 bases between. CDR3 amino acids: CASSGGNGYTF. CDR3 sequence (DNA): TGTGCCAGTTCTGGAGGGAACGGCTACACCTTC.

This clone was detected only a few times. The chain has TRBV14 and TRBJ1-2, with D perhaps matching TRBD1 (5 bases). Looked up from germline, CDR1 is SGHDN and CDR2 is FVKESK. The CDR3 sequence is 14 residues long. V lost 0 bases, J lost 4 bases, and 9 bases lay in between. The CDR3 sequence: CASSQDLDSYGYTF. CDR3 bases: TGTGCCAGCAGCCAAGATCTTGACAGCTATGGCTACACCTTC. Using reference TRBV14 and TRBJ1-2 for the parts outside the CDR3, the full variable domain is EAGVTQFPSHSVIEKGQTVTLRCDPISGHDNLYWYRRVMGKEIKFLLHFVKESKQDESGMPNNRFLAERTGGTYSTLKVQPAELEDSGVYFCASSQDLDSYGYTFGSGTRLTVV.

This clone came up a few times. The rearrangement links TRBV10-3 to TRBJ1-4; the match to TRBD1 covers 11 bases. Unmatched junction bases numbered 11, after V lost 2 bases and J lost 6 bases. The CDR3 loop spans 18 amino acids. In germline, CDR1 is ENHRY, CDR2 SYGVKD. DNA for the CDR3: TGTGCCATCAGTGAGCCTGGACAGGGGGCGCGGATACATGAAAAACTGTTTTTT. It is translated as CAISEPGQGARIHEKLFF.

The table lists this clone with a few counts. The chain uses TRBV30 and TRBJ1-1; D ambiguous. The germline V gene has CDR1 GTSNPN and CDR2 SVGIG (reference sequence). V was trimmed by 1 base and J by 0 bases, leaving 12 bases between them. The CDR3 has 15 residues. The CDR3 region has the DNA TGTGCCTGGAGTGGGTCCAGGCGGGTGAACACTGAAGCTTTCTTT. This gives the protein CAWSGSRRVNTEAFF.

J is TRBJ2-3 and V is TRBV6-1; no firm D call. The CDR3 spans 12 residues. V was shortened by 6 bases and J by 0 bases, with 4 bases between the two germline ends. The germline V gene has CDR1 MNHNS and CDR2 SASEGT. The CDR3 DNA reads as TGTGCCAGCAGCAAAAGCACAGATACGCAGTATTTT. Translation gives CASSKSTDTQYF.

A few counts support this clone. CDR3 sequence (DNA): TGTGCCAGCAGTCGAGTTGGGGCCAACGTCCTGACTTTC. Translating it yields CASSRVGANVLTF. The chain employs TRBV9 and TRBJ2-6; D is uncertain. V shed 5 bases and J shed 3 bases, with 6 bases lying between them. Germline V lookup: CDR1 SGDLS, CDR2 YYNGEE. The CDR3 has 13 residues.

The V and J genes are TRBV29-1 and TRBJ2-4; TRBD1 matches 7 bases. The CDR3 has 14 residues. The J segment lost 0 bases and the V segment lost 7 bases, leaving 6 bases of the junction unmatched. Germline assignment: CDR1 SQVTM and CDR2 ANQGSEA. In DNA form, the CDR3 reads TGCAGCGCTAGGGACAGCCTAGCCAAAAACATTCAGTACTTC. Translation gives CSARDSLAKNIQYF.

The V call is TRBV5-1, the J call TRBJ1-3; TRBD1 agrees at 11 bases. CDR1 and CDR2 from the germline V gene are SGHRS and YFSETQ. The CDR3 covers 15 residues. Unmatched junction bases numbered 7, after V lost 4 bases and J lost 7 bases. The CDR3 DNA sequence: TGCGCCAGCAGCAGCCGCGGGACAGGGGGGAACACCATATATTTT. Its protein product is CASSSRGTGGNTIYF.

A few counts support this clone. Other DNA sequences of this sample code for an identical CDR3. The gene calls are TRBV7-9 and TRBJ2-1; 7 bases fit TRBD1. CDR1 and CDR2 (germline): SEHNR, FQNEAQ (reference sequence). V lost 1 base, J lost 2 bases, and 2 bases stayed unmatched. The length of the CDR3 is 15 residues. The CDR3 DNA reads as TGTGCCAGCAGCTTAGACAGGGGCGCCTACAATGAGCAGTTCTTC. Protein: CASSLDRGAYNEQFF.

The chain links TRBV29-1 to TRBJ1-1, with a possible D match to TRBD1 (6 bases). Trimming took off 5 bases at V and 4 bases at J, with 11 bases between the two ends. CDR3 length: 12 residues. Germline CDR1 is SQVTM and CDR2 is ANQGSEA. The CDR3: CSVLLGGTEAFF. In DNA form, the CDR3 reads TGCAGCGTTTTGCTAGGGGGCACTGAAGCTTTCTTT.

The chain joins TRBV2 to TRBJ1-2; D gene unclear. This CDR3 has 13 residues. V was cut by 3 bases and J by 4 bases, with 9 bases left in between. Germline values: CDR1 SNHLY, CDR2 FYNNEI. For the CDR3, the DNA is TGTGCCAGCAGTGATGAGTTTGGCTATGGCTACACCTTC. Protein product: CASSDEFGYGYTF.

This clone occurred a few times. The chain joins TRBV5-6 to TRBJ2-1, with D possibly matching TRBD1 (6 bases). The CDR3 extends over 11 amino acids. CDR1 and CDR2 (germline): SGHDT, YYEEEE. V was trimmed by 2 bases and J by 12 bases, leaving 9 bases between them. For the CDR3, the DNA is TGTGCCAGCAGCTTCACAGGGTTGCAGTTCTTC. It translates to CASSFTGLQFF.

The chain is built from TRBV29-1 and TRBJ2-7; 8 bases map to TRBD2. V trimming: 7 bases; J trimming: 10 bases; junction bases outside the gene matches: 6. This CDR3 region has 10 residues. Germline loops: CDR1 SQVTM, CDR2 ANQGSEA. The CDR3 region is CSAGGTSQYF. DNA of the CDR3: TGCAGCGCGGGGGGGACATCACAGTACTTC.

This clone was observed a handful of times. The V call is TRBV27, the J call TRBJ1-2; D remains unclear. Germline assignment: CDR1 MNHEY and CDR2 SMNVEV (reference sequence). CDR3 length: 15 amino acids. Trimming took 1 base from V and 0 from J, leaving 9 bases between them. CDR3 bases: TGTGCCAGCAGTTTATTGGGCGAGCCTAACTATGGCTACACCTTC. Its translation: CASSLLGEPNYGYTF.

J is TRBJ2-7 and V is TRBV6-1; D call uncertain. V gave up 3 bases and J gave up 2 bases, with 5 bases separating them. CDR3 length equals 12 residues. The germline V gene encodes CDR1 MNHNS and CDR2 SASEGT. This CDR3 reads CASSDIAYEQYF. The CDR3 DNA reads TGTGCCAGCAGTGACATTGCCTACGAGCAGTACTTC.

V usage is TRBV30 and J usage is TRBJ1-3, with D hard to call. CDR3 length: 12 amino acids. Germline CDR1 and CDR2: GTSNPN and SVGIG (reference sequence). The V end was cut by 3 bases, the J end by 15 bases, with 18 bases between. CDR3 residues: CAWSHSDGLKYF. CDR3 nucleotides: TGTGCCTGGAGCCATAGTGACGGACTGAAATATTTT.

This clone has a handful of counts. The chain links TRBV4-1 to TRBJ1-2; D is perhaps TRBD1 (5 bases). CDR1 is MGHRA and CDR2 is YSYEKL in the germline V gene. V was shortened by 2 bases and J by 4 bases, with 14 bases between the two germline ends. The CDR3 loop spans 15 amino acids. CDR3 nucleotide sequence: TGCGCCAGCAGCCAACCAGGGAGGGGCGCCTATGGCTACACCTTC. Translating it yields CASSQPGRGAYGYTF.

This clone has a handful of counts. The chain joins TRBV30 to TRBJ2-1; TRBD2 matches at 11 bases. Per germline, CDR1 GTSNPN and CDR2 SVGIG (reference sequence). The V gene end was trimmed by 0 bases and the J gene end by 5 bases; junction bases not matched to a gene: 9. This CDR3 spans 17 amino acids. Here the CDR3 reads CAWSVRLGTSGNNEQFF. For the CDR3, the DNA is TGTGCCTGGAGTGTAAGGTTGGGGACTAGCGGAAACAATGAGCAGTTCTTC.

In its sample, this clone was seen a few times. The rearrangement joins TRBV10-3 to TRBJ2-1, with 15 bases that match TRBD2. CDR3 size: 16 residues. After removal of 5 bases from V and 7 bases from J, the junction contained 6 bases not matched to a gene. Germline CDR1 and CDR2: ENHRY and SYGVKD. This chain's CDR3 is CAISLGLAGGENEQFF. CDR3 DNA sequence: TGTGCCATCAGTCTGGGACTAGCGGGGGGCGAAAATGAGCAGTTCTTC.

The CDR3 sequence: CASSTEVGLQYF. For the CDR3, the DNA is TGTGCCAGCAGCACTGAAGTGGGGCTGCAGTACTTC. The rearrangement links TRBV6-5 to TRBJ2-7; possible D gene TRBD1, 5 bases. The CDR3 length is 12 residues. The V and J ends lost 6 bases and 9 bases respectively, with 15 bases between them. CDR1 MNHEY and CDR2 SVGAGI come from the germline V gene.

This chain joins TRBV29-1 and TRBJ1-4; D is unresolved. V lost 7 bases to trimming and J lost 7 bases, with 16 bases between them. Germline CDR1 is SQVTM and CDR2 is ANQGSEA. This CDR3 region has 13 residues. The CDR3 reads CSAHERGREKLFF. The CDR3 coding sequence is TGCAGCGCCCACGAGAGAGGGCGTGAAAAACTGTTTTTT.

This clone was seen more than once but under ten times. This chain links TRBV11-3 with TRBJ2-1; 10 bases are a match to TRBD1. CDR1 is SGHNT, CDR2 YENEEA, per germline. V lost 0 bases to trimming and J lost 5 bases; unmatched junction nucleotides: 4. The CDR3 loop spans 16 amino acids. CDR3 region: CASSLDGQGGHNEQFF. CDR3 in DNA: TGTGCCAGCAGCTTAGATGGACAGGGGGGCCACAATGAGCAGTTCTTC.

This clone has only a few counts. The genes are TRBV2 and TRBJ1-1, with D possibly matching TRBD1 (6 bases). Trimming cost V 4 bases and J 4 bases, with 10 bases left between them. CDR1 is SNHLY and CDR2 is FYNNEI in the germline V gene. This CDR3 has 13 amino acids. This CDR3 reads CASSGEQGTEAFF. For the CDR3, the DNA is TGTGCCAGCAGTGGGGAACAGGGCACTGAAGCTTTCTTT.

The chain combines TRBV5-5 with TRBJ2-2; D is unclear. The V and J ends lost 4 bases and 5 bases respectively, with 9 bases between them. CDR1 is SGHKS and CDR2 is YYEKEE in the germline V gene (reference sequence). The CDR3 runs 13 residues. The CDR3 region has the DNA TGTGCCAGCAGCATCACGCTAACCGGGGAGCTGTTTTTT. Translating it yields CASSITLTGELFF. Using reference TRBV5-5 and TRBJ2-2 for the parts outside the CDR3, the full variable domain is DAGVTQSPTHLIKTRGQQVTLRCSPISGHKSVSWYQQVLGQGPQFIFQYYEKEERGRGNFPDRFSARQFPNYSSELNVNALLLGDSALYLCASSITLTGELFFGEGSRLTVL.

V and J are TRBV5-4 and TRBJ2-1; 7 bases line up with TRBD1. V was clipped by 4 bases and J by 4 bases; unmatched bases: 11. Germline-derived CDR1 and CDR2 are SGHNT and YYREEE (reference sequence). This CDR3 contains 16 residues. CDR3 sequence (DNA): TGTGCCAGCAGCCCATCCGGACAGGAAGGTTACAATGAGCAGTTCTTC. Its translation is CASSPSGQEGYNEQFF.

The V and J genes are TRBV5-1 and TRBJ1-1; TRBD1 agrees at 7 bases. CDR3 size: 14 residues. The V segment lost 0 bases and the J segment 5 bases; nucleotides outside the gene matches: 4. Germline CDR1 SGHRS, CDR2 YFSETQ. CDR3 loop: CASSLDAGGTEAFF. CDR3 DNA: TGCGCCAGCAGCTTGGATGCAGGGGGTACTGAAGCTTTCTTT.

Only a few counts were recorded for this clone. The chain has TRBV6-5 and TRBJ2-3; D is perhaps TRBD1 (5 bases). This CDR3 region has 14 residues. Trimming left V 2 bases short and J 2 bases short, with 8 bases between. Germline V gene lookup returns CDR1 MNHEY and CDR2 SVGAGI. CDR3 loop: CASSYAQDTDTQYF. The CDR3 nucleotides read TGTGCCAGCAGTTACGCACAGGACACAGATACGCAGTATTTT.